This T cell receptor (beta chain) was identified in a study of vaccination effects on CD4 cells after COVID-19. For the study at large: A median of 72 days separated the second dose and sampling. General study findings and limits: Just 1 of 255 vaccine-induced clones in healthy recipients was cross-reactive. Clones that were induced by infection or by vaccine showed marked contraction late after vaccination.

The method was immunoSEQ multiplex PCR; TCRdb's version includes in-frame clones alone and lacks a portion of them. The table records roughly 24,000 clones, roughly 73% of them present only once. Germline lookup yields CDR1 SEHNR and CDR2 FQNEAQ (reference sequence). V was clipped by 1 base and J by 10 bases, with 5 bases between them. This CDR3 has 11 residues. Antigen-specific CD4+ T cells expanded by the ViraFEST assay with viral peptide pools were then sequenced. When 10 to 11 days of culture had elapsed, CD4+ T cells were isolated. Of the BNT162b2 and mRNA-1273 vaccines, participants received two doses of one or the other. Testing of the vaccine recipients showed negative nucleocapsid antibodies and no prior SARS-CoV-2 infection. Of note for this clone: The antigen is not known.

The starting material was CD4+ T cells from PBMCs cultured with HCoV-NL63 spike peptides, obtained after COVID-19 vaccination. The chain couples TRBV7-9 to TRBJ2-1; no clear D. The clonotype comes from a human donor who received a COVID-19 vaccine. The CDR3 DNA is TGTGCCAGCAGCTTAGGGCGGGAGCAGTTCTTC. This gives the protein CASSLGREQFF. The variable domain in full, completed from reference TRBV7-9 and TRBJ2-1, reads DTGVSQNPRHKITKRGQNVTFRCDPISEHNRLYWYRQTLGQGPEFLTYFQNEAQLEKSRLLSDRFSAERPKGSFSTLEIQRTEQGDSAMYLCASSLGREQFFGPGTRLTVL.